A selection of T cell receptor beta chains follows, all from one sample in a study of T cells in Graves' hyperthyroidism and ophthalmopathy. MiXCR was run by TCRdb on the multiplex PCR reads, yielding one entry per CDR3 protein. The table shows about 500,000 distinct CDR3 sequences, with 40% to 55% occurring only once. Material for sequencing was peripheral blood or thyroid tissue (not recorded which). All receptors come from an adult woman with Graves' disease, either hyperthyroidism or ophthalmopathy (not recorded which). The conserved cysteine and the conserved F or W are not part of the CDR3 here.

v_gene,j_gene,CDR3aa
TRBV10-3,TRBJ2-5,AISEAGLAGGGTQY
TRBV14,TRBJ1-3,ASSQAMGSGNTIY
TRBV29-1,TRBJ1-5,SVEELTSGHEH
TRBV25-1,TRBJ2-5,ASSEFRDRRQETQY
TRBV4-1,TRBJ2-7,ASRRYKETYEQY
TRBV20-1,TRBJ2-5,SAVAGRQETQY
TRBV10-3,TRBJ2-7,ASSEGGWGTSFYGQY
TRBV11-2,TRBJ1-2,ASSTGTGNT
TRBV6-1,TRBJ2-7,ASSGESHEQY
TRBV7-9,TRBJ2-5,ASIARGTDQETQY
TRBV7-9,TRBJ2-5,ASSLRAGAGETQY
TRBV5-1,TRBJ1-1,ASSLEAPGGGTEAF
TRBV2,TRBJ1-1,ASGGAQAF